A single sample gave rise to the 6 T cell receptor beta chains below, sequenced in a study of T cells after yellow fever vaccination. MiXCR, applied by TCRdb to the 5' RACE reads, yields one record per CDR3 protein. The sample contains some 170,000 distinct CDR3 sequences, about a tenth of which appear only once. The input for sequencing was CD8+ T cells sorted from PBMCs, taken 45 days after the yellow fever booster vaccination. The receptors were gathered from a man in his late teens or twenties who received the YFV17D yellow fever vaccine.

This clonotype came up many times. This chain connects TRBV5-1 to TRBJ1-1, with D unclear. Trimming removed 4 bases at V and 0 bases at J, with 19 bases between. The germline V gene encodes CDR1 SGHRS and CDR2 YFSETQ. CDR3 length: 17 amino acids. CDR3: CASSTQTLSAMNTEAFF. Here the CDR3 DNA reads TGCGCCAGCAGCACTCAGACCTTGAGCGCGATGAACACTGAAGCTTTCTTT.

This clonotype came up many times. The chain has TRBV7-9 and TRBJ2-1, with unresolved D. V was shortened by 1 base and J by 5 bases, with 6 bases between the two germline ends. The CDR3 is 13 residues long. Per the germline V gene, CDR1 is SEHNR and CDR2 is FQNEAQ (reference sequence). This CDR3 is CASSLDLNNEQFF. CDR3 nucleotides: TGTGCCAGCAGCTTAGATCTGAACAATGAGCAGTTCTTC.

This clonotype was seen more than once but under ten times. This sequence joins TRBV7-2 and TRBJ2-2, with 8 bases fitting TRBD2. The CDR3 totals 17 residues. After removal of 5 bases from V and 0 bases from J, the junction contained 8 bases not matched to a gene. Per the germline V gene, CDR1 is SGHTA and CDR2 is FQGNSA. In nucleotides, the CDR3 is TGTGCCAGCAGCCCCGGGAGGGCTTCCGCGAACACCGGGGAGCTGTTTTTT. Its translation: CASSPGRASANTGELFF.

The chain is built from TRBV12-3 or TRBV12-4 and TRBJ2-3; 14 bases fit TRBD2. The CDR3 runs 16 residues. The junction had 3 bases not matched to a gene; V was cut back by 7 bases and J by 0 bases. CDR3 amino acids: CASIGTSGGSTDTQYF. The CDR3 bases are TGTGCCAGCATTGGGACTAGCGGGGGCAGCACAGATACGCAGTATTTT.

This clonotype was counted between two and nine times. The chain employs TRBV7-9 and TRBJ2-5; possibly TRBD2 for D (6 bases). The CDR3 consists of 16 residues. The germline V gene encodes CDR1 SEHNR and CDR2 FQNEAQ (reference sequence). Trimming removed 5 bases from V and 3 bases from J, with 19 bases in between. The CDR3 here is CASSAIWRGAKETQYF. Written as DNA, the CDR3 is TGTGCCAGCAGCGCCATATGGCGGGGCGCGAAAGAGACCCAGTACTTC. The full variable domain, with the rest looked up from reference TRBV7-9 and TRBJ2-5, is DTGVSQNPRHKITKRGQNVTFRCDPISEHNRLYWYRQTLGQGPEFLTYFQNEAQLEKSRLLSDRFSAERPKGSFSTLEIQRTEQGDSAMYLCASSAIWRGAKETQYFGPGTRLLVL.

This clonotype was recorded many times. J is TRBJ2-2 and V is TRBV7-9; 9 bases agree with TRBD2. Unmatched junction bases numbered 2, after V lost 3 bases and J lost 0 bases. Looked up from germline, CDR1 is SEHNR and CDR2 is FQNEAQ (reference sequence). The CDR3 covers 16 residues. The CDR3 reads CASSFLAGANTGELFF. CDR3 DNA: TGTGCCAGCAGCTTCTTAGCGGGGGCGAACACCGGGGAGCTGTTTTTT. Full variable domain (remainder filled in from reference TRBV7-9 and TRBJ2-2): DTGVSQNPRHKITKRGQNVTFRCDPISEHNRLYWYRQTLGQGPEFLTYFQNEAQLEKSRLLSDRFSAERPKGSFSTLEIQRTEQGDSAMYLCASSFLAGANTGELFFGEGSRLTVL.